This T cell receptor (beta chain) was observed in a study of spatial heterogeneity in lung cancer. Across the whole study: Available follow-up PBMC samples were sequenced, at a median of approximately two years post-resection.

Described time point: blood at routine non-recurrence follow-up after resection. Extraction of whole RNA from tumor, nontumor lung or frozen PBMC preceded unsorted sequencing. A unique molecular identifier was attached to every TCR cDNA molecule. Via MiXCR, TCRdb re-called the 5' RACE reads, giving one row per CDR3 protein. The sample yields about 120,000 distinct CDR3 sequences, more than 9% seen once. The clonotype was recovered from a male donor with early-stage non-small cell lung cancer. Sample: PBMCs, taken at follow-up.

CDR3 sequence (DNA): TGTGCCAGCAGCAGAGATGGCGCAGACGGAGTGCACGAGCAGTACTTC. It translates to CASSRDGADGVHEQYF. This chain joins TRBV5-4 and TRBJ2-7, with no clear D. The CDR3 extends over 16 amino acids. Germline V gene lookup returns CDR1 SGHNT and CDR2 YYREEE (reference sequence). V lost 4 bases, J lost 5 bases, and 22 bases lay in between.